This T cell receptor (beta chain) was found in a study of blood T cell repertoires in COVID-19. Study overall: The cDNA or gDNA used as material had been derived from T cells, B-cell-depleted T cells, or PBMCs.

Here immunoSEQ multiplex PCR was the method, and the copy in TCRdb shows in-frame clones only, minus some. The sample consists of fewer than 350,000 clones, around 89% of them appearing once. This clone turned up a few times. J gave up 19 bases and V 7 bases, and 16 bases lay outside the gene matches. The germline CDR1 and CDR2 sequences are LNHDA and SQIVND (reference sequence). There are 13 residues in the CDR3. Specimen: peripheral blood. The receptor comes from a man between 35 and 55 years old with acute or convalescent COVID-19. The chain couples TRBV19 to TRBJ1-6; 7 nucleotides align to TRBD1. The CDR3 DNA sequence: TGTGCCAGTAACAACGGACAGGAAACTCCGTGGCACTTT. Encoded protein: CASNNGQETPWHF.